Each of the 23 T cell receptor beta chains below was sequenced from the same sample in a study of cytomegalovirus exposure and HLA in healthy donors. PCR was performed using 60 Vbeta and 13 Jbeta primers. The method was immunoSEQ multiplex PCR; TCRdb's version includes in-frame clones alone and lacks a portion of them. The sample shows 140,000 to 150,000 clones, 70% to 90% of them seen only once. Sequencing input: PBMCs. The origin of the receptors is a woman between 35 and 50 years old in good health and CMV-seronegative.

CDR3 nucleotide sequence: TGTGCCAGCGGGGGGACCAGCAATCAGCCCCAGCATTTT. As protein: CASGGTSNQPQHF. The rearrangement uses TRBV27 and TRBJ1-5, with a weak D call TRBD1 (5 bases). The CDR3 length is 13 residues. From germline, CDR1 is MNHEY and CDR2 SMNVEV (reference sequence). Between the trimmed V and J ends, which lost 8 bases and 1 base, there was a span of 9 bases.

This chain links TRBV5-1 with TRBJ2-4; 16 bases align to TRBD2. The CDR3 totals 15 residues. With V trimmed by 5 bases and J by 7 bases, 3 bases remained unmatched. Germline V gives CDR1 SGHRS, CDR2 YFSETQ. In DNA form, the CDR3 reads TGCGCCAGCAGGGAGGGACTAGCGGGAGGGAACATTCAGTACTTC. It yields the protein CASREGLAGGNIQYF.

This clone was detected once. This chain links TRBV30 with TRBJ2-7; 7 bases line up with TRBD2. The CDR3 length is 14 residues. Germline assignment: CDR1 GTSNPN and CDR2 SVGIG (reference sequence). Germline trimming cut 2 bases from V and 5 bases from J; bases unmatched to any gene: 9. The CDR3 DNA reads TGTGCCTGGAGTACGGGAGGCCTTCTAGACGAGCAGTACTTC. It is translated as CAWSTGGLLDEQYF.

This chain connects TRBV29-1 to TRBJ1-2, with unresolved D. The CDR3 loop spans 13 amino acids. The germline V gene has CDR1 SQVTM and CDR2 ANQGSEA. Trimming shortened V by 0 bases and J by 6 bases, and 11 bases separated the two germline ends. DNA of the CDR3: TGCAGCGTTGAAGAATTACTAGACGATGGCTACACCTTC. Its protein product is CSVEELLDDGYTF.

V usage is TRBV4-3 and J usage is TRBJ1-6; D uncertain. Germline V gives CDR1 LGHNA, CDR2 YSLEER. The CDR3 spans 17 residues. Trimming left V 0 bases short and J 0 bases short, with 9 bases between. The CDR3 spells CASSQDMLSSYNSPLHF. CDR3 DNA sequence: TGCGCCAGCAGCCAAGATATGCTGAGCTCCTATAATTCACCCCTCCACTTT.

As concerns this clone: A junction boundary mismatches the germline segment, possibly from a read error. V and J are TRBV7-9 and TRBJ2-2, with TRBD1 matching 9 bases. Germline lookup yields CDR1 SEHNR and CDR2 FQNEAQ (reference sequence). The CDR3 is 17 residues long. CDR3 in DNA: TGTTCCAGCAGCCGAGACACAGGGGGCGCTGACGCCGGGGAGCTGTTTTTT. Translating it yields CSSSRDTGGADAGELFF.

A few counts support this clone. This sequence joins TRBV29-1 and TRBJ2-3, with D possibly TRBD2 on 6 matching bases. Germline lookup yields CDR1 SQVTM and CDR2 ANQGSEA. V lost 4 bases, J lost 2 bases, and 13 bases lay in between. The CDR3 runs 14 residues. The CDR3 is CSVGGGTNTDTQYF. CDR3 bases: TGCAGCGTTGGTGGGGGGACCAACACAGATACGCAGTATTTT.

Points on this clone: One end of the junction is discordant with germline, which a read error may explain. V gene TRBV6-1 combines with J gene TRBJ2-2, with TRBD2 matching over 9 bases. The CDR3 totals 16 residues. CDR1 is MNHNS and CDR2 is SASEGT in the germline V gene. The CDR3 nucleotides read TGTGCCAGCAGTGAAATGCTAGCGGGAAGCACCGGGGGGCTGTTTTTT. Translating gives CASSEMLAGSTGGLFF.

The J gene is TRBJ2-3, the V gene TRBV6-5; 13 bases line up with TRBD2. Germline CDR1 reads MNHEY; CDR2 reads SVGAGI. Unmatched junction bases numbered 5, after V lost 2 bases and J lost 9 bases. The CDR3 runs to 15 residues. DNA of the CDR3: TGTGCCAGCAGTTACACTAGCGGGAGGGGGGAGACGCAGTATTTT. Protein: CASSYTSGRGETQYF.

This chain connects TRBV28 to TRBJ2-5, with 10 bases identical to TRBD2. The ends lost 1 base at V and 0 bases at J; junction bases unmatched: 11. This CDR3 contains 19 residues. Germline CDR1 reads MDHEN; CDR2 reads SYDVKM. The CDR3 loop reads CASSLFPPGTSAYQETQYF. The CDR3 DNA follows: TGTGCCAGCAGTTTATTCCCCCCCGGGACTAGCGCGTACCAAGAGACCCAGTACTTC.

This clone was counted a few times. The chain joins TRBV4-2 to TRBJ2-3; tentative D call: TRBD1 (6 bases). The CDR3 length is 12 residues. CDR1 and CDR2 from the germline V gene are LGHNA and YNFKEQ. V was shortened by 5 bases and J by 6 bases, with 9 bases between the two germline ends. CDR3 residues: CASSMGADTQYF. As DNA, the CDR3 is TGTGCCAGCAGCATGGGGGCGGATACGCAGTATTTT.

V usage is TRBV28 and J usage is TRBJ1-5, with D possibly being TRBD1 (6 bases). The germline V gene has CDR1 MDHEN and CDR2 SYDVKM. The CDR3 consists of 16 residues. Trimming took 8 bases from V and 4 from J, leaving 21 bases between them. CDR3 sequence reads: CASLAGTLDQNQPQHF. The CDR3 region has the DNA TGTGCCAGCCTGGCCGGGACACTTGATCAAAATCAGCCCCAGCATTTT.

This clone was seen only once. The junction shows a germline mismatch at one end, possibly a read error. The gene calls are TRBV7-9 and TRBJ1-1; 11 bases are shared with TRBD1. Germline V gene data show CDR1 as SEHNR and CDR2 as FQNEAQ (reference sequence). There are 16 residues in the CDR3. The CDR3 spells CSSSPGTGGKNTEAFF. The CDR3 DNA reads TGTTCCAGCAGCCCCGGGACAGGGGGAAAAAACACTGAAGCTTTCTTT.

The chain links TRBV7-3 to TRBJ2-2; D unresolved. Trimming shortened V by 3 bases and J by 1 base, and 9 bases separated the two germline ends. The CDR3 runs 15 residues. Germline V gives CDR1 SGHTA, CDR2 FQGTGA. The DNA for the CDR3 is TGTGCCAGCAGCTTGTTCGGCGGGAACACCGGGGAGCTGTTTTTT. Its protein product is CASSLFGGNTGELFF.

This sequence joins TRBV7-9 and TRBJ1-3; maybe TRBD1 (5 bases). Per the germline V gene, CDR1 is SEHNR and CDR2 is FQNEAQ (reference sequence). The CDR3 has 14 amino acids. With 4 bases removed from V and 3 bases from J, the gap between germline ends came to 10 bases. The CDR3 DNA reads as TGTGCCAGCAGCTGGGCGGGGGATGGAAACACCATATATTTT. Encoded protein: CASSWAGDGNTIYF.

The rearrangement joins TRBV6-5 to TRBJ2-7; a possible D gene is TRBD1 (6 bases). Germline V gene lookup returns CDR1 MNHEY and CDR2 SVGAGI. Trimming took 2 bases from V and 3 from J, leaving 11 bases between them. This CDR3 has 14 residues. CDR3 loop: CASSYGQNGYEQYF. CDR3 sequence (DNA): TGTGCCAGCAGTTACGGACAGAACGGCTACGAGCAGTACTTC.

This CDR3 is CASSMRDTEAFF. DNA of the CDR3: TGTGCCAGCAGCATGAGGGACACTGAAGCTTTCTTT. The chain recombines TRBV7-9 with TRBJ1-1; D call uncertain. Trimming stripped 5 bases from V and 3 bases from J, with 7 bases between. CDR3 length: 12 residues. Germline V gene sequence: CDR1 SEHNR, CDR2 FQNEAQ (reference sequence).

The CDR3 region has the DNA TGCGCCAGCAGCTTGGGGGGCAGGGTGAATGAGCAGTTCTTC. It encodes CASSLGGRVNEQFF. J is TRBJ2-1 and V is TRBV5-1; D may be TRBD1 (5 bases). The CDR3 is 14 residues long. V was clipped by 0 bases and J by 7 bases, with 11 bases between them. Germline CDR1 SGHRS, CDR2 YFSETQ.

This CDR3 reads CASSYSAGMRDQPQHF. In DNA form, the CDR3 reads TGTGCCAGCAGTTATTCGGCGGGGATGAGGGATCAGCCCCAGCATTTT. This rearrangement joins TRBV6-9 to TRBJ1-5; D gene unclear. The CDR3 runs to 16 residues. The germline V and J ends were trimmed by 0 bases and 5 bases, with 14 bases remaining between them. CDR1 and CDR2 (germline): MNHGY, SVAAGI.

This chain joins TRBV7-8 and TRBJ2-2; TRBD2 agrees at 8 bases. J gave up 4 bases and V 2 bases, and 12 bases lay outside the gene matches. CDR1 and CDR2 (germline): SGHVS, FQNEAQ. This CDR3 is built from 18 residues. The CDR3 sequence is CASSLRVGVAGSTGELFF. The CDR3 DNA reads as TGTGCCAGCAGCTTAAGGGTCGGGGTAGCGGGATCCACCGGGGAGCTGTTTTTT.

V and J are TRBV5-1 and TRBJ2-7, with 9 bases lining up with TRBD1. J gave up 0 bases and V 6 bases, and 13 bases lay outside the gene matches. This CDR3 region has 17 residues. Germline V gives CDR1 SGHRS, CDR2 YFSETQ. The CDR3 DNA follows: TGCGCCAGCACCAGACAGGGGGAAACTGGTATCTCCTACGAGCAGTACTTC. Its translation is CASTRQGETGISYEQYF. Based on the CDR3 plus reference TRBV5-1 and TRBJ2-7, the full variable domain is KAGVTQTPRYLIKTRGQQVTLSCSPISGHRSVSWYQQTPGQGLQFLFEYFSETQRNKGNFPGRFSGRQFSNSRSEMNVSTLELGDSALYLCASTRQGETGISYEQYFGPGTRLTVT.

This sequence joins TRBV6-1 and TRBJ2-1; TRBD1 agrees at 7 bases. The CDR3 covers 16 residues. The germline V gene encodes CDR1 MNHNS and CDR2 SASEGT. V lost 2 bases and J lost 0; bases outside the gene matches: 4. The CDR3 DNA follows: TGTGCCAGCAGTGAAATGAGGGGGCTCTCCTACAATGAGCAGTTCTTC. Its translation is CASSEMRGLSYNEQFF.

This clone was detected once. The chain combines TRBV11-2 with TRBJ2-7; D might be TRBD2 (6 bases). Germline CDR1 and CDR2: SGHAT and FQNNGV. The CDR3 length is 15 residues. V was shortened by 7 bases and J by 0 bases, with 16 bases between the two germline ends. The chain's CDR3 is CASKPLSGASYEQYF. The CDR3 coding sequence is TGTGCCAGCAAACCTCTGTCGGGAGCCTCCTACGAGCAGTACTTC.